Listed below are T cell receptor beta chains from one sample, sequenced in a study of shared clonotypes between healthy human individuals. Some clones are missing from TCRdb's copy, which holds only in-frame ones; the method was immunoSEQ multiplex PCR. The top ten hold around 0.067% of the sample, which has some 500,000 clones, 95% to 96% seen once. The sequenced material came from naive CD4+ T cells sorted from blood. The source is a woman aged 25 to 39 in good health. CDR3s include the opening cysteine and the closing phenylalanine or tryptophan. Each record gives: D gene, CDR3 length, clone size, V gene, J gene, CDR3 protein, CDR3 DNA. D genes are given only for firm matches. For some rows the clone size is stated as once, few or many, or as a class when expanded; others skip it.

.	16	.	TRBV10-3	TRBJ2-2	CAISGSGHSNTGELFF	TGTGCCATCAGTGGGTCGGGACACTCGAACACCGGGGAGCTGTTTTTT
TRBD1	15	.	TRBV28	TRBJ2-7	CASSPSPGQAGEQYF	TGTGCCAGCAGTCCGAGCCCCGGACAGGCGGGCGAGCAGTACTTC
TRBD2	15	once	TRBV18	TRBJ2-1	CASSPRGTSLHEQFF	TGTGCCAGCTCACCAAGAGGGACTAGTCTCCATGAGCAGTTCTTC
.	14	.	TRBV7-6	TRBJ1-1	CASSARGWDTEAFF	TGTGCCAGCAGCGCGAGAGGTTGGGACACTGAAGCTTTCTTT
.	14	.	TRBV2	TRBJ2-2	CATGMGRNTGELFF	TGTGCCACCGGAATGGGGCGGAACACCGGGGAGCTGTTTTTT
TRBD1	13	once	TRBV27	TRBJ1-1	CASRGTGGAEAFF	TGTGCCAGCCGCGGGACAGGGGGTGCTGAAGCTTTCTTT
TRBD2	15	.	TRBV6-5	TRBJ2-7	CASKEDGRKSYEQYF	TGTGCCAGCAAAGAGGACGGGAGGAAATCCTACGAGCAGTACTTC
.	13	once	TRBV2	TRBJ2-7	CASSELERFEQYF	TGTGCCAGCAGTGAACTCGAAAGGTTCGAGCAGTACTTC
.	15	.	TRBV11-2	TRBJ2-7	CASSLGESAGYEQYF	TGTGCCAGCAGCTTAGGGGAGTCCGCTGGCTACGAGCAGTACTTC
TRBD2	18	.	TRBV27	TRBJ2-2	CASTRFGGAGDQSGELFF	TGTGCCAGCACCCGTTTCGGGGGGGCGGGGGATCAATCCGGGGAGCTGTTTTTT
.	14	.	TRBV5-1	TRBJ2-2	CASSLTAPTGELFF	TGCGCCAGCAGCTTGACAGCCCCGACCGGGGAGCTGTTTTTT
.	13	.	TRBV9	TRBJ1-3	CASSAHKGNTIYF	TGTGCCAGCAGCGCCCACAAGGGAAACACCATATATTTT
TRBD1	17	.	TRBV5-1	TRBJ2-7	CASSLATPGQGAYEQYF	TGCGCCAGCAGCTTGGCCACTCCGGGACAGGGCGCCTACGAGCAGTACTTC
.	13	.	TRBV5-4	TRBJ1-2	CASSSGQNYGYTF	TGTGCCAGCAGCTCCGGACAGAACTATGGCTACACCTTC
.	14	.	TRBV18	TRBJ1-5	CASSPTTAGQPQHF	TGTGCCAGCTCACCAACGACAGCAGGTCAGCCCCAGCATTTT
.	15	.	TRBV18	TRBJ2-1	CASSPLAPSYNEQFF	TGTGCCAGCTCACCTCTAGCGCCTTCCTACAATGAGCAGTTCTTC
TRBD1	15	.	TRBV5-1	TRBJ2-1	CASSMQGDIGDEQFF	TGCGCCAGCAGCATGCAGGGGGACATTGGGGATGAGCAGTTCTTC
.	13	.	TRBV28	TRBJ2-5	CASSFGLAGTQYF	TGTGCCAGCAGTTTCGGCCTTGCGGGGACCCAGTACTTC
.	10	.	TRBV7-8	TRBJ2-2	CASRGGELFF	TGTGCCAGCAGAGGGGGGGAGCTGTTTTTT
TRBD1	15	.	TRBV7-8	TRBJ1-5	CASSLQGGANQPQHF	TGTGCCAGCAGCTTACAGGGGGGTGCCAATCAGCCCCAGCATTTT
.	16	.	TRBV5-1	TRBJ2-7	CASSLGIGRVVYEQYF	TGCGCCAGCAGCTTGGGCATAGGGCGGGTGGTCTACGAGCAGTACTTC
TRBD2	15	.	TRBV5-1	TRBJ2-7	CASSLLVAGGYEQYF	TGCGCCAGCAGCTTGTTGGTCGCGGGAGGCTACGAGCAGTACTTC
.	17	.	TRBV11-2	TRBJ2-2	CASSLKRDTLNTGELFF	TGTGCCAGCAGCTTAAAAAGGGATACACTGAACACCGGGGAGCTGTTTTTT
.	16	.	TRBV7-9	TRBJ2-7	CASSHTKALSSYEQYF	TGTGCCAGCAGCCACACTAAAGCTCTCAGCTCCTACGAGCAGTACTTC
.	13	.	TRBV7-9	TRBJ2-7	CASSISPTYEQYF	TGTGCCAGCAGCATTTCCCCAACCTACGAGCAGTACTTC
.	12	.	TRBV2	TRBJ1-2	CASTQVPRGYTF	TGTGCCAGCACCCAGGTCCCCCGAGGCTACACCTTC
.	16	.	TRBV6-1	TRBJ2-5	CASSEALSGLGETQYF	TGTGCCAGCAGTGAAGCCCTCTCAGGGCTTGGAGAGACCCAGTACTTC
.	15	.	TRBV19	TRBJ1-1	CASSHPSDANTEAFF	TGTGCCAGTAGTCATCCGTCGGACGCAAACACTGAAGCTTTCTTT
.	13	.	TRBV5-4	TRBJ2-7	CASTDRGGYEQYF	TGTGCCAGCACCGACAGGGGAGGGTACGAGCAGTACTTC
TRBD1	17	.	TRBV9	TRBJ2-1	CASSARDRGRSYNEQFF	TGTGCCAGCAGCGCCCGGGACAGGGGGCGATCCTACAATGAGCAGTTCTTC
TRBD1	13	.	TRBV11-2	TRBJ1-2	CASSPQGDYGYTF	TGTGCCAGCAGCCCACAGGGGGACTATGGCTACACCTTC
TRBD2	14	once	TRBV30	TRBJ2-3	CAWRAGGPTDTQYF	TGTGCCTGGAGAGCGGGAGGGCCCACAGATACGCAGTATTTT
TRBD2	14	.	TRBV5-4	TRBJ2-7	CASSLAGSSYEQYF	TGTGCCAGCAGCTTAGCGGGGAGCTCCTACGAGCAGTACTTC
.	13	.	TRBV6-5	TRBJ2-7	CASSYGTSYEQYF	TGTGCCAGCAGTTACGGCACCTCCTACGAGCAGTACTTC
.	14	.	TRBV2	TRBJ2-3	CASSPGGGTDTQYF	TGTGCCAGCAGTCCCGGAGGGGGCACAGATACGCAGTATTTT
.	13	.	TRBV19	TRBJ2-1	CASSLAGMDEQFF	TGTGCCAGTAGTCTGGCAGGGATGGATGAGCAGTTCTTC
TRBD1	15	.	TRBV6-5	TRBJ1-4	CASSYSGTGDEKLFF	TGTGCCAGCAGTTACTCCGGGACAGGGGATGAAAAACTGTTTTTT
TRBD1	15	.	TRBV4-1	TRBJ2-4	CASSQEGTGKNIQYF	TGCGCCAGCAGCCAAGAAGGGACAGGCAAAAACATTCAGTACTTC
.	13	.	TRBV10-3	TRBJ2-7	CAISKIDSYEQYF	TGTGCCATCAGTAAGATCGACTCCTACGAGCAGTACTTC
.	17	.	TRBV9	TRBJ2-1	CASSVGWADRTHNEQFF	TGTGCCAGCAGCGTAGGGTGGGCGGATAGGACACACAATGAGCAGTTCTTC
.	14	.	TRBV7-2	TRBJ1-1	CASSLIRERAEAFF	TGTGCCAGCAGCTTAATCAGGGAACGGGCTGAAGCTTTCTTT
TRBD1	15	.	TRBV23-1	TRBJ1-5	CASSRPGQSNQPQHF	TGCGCCAGCAGTCGTCCGGGACAGAGCAATCAGCCCCAGCATTTT
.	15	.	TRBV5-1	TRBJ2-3	CASSPENPSTDTQYF	TGCGCCAGCAGCCCTGAAAACCCCAGCACAGATACGCAGTATTTT
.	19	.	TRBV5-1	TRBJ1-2	CASSPEGISNLFPRVLIAF	TGCGCCAGCAGCCCGGAGGGAATAAGCAACCTGTTTCCTCGGGTCTTAATCGCCTTC
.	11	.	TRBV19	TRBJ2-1	CATQRYNEQFF	TGTGCCACCCAGCGTTACAATGAGCAGTTCTTC
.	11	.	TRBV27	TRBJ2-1	CASKGDNEQFF	TGTGCCAGCAAAGGGGACAATGAGCAGTTCTTC
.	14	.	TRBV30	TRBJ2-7	CAWSRPPGAYEQYF	TGTGCCTGGAGTCGACCCCCAGGGGCCTACGAGCAGTACTTC
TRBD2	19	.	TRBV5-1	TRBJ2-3	CASSYRGLAASWATDTQYF	TGCGCCAGCAGCTACCGCGGACTAGCGGCATCCTGGGCCACAGATACGCAGTATTTT
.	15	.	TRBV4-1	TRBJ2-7	CASSHGTVRSYEQYF	TGCGCCAGCAGCCATGGGACGGTCAGGTCCTACGAGCAGTACTTC
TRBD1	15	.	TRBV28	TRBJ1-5	CASSPSQGFGQPQHF	TGTGCCAGCAGCCCGTCACAGGGGTTTGGTCAGCCCCAGCATTTT
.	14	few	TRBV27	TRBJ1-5	CASSPGGLTQPQHF	TGTGCCAGCAGCCCGGGGGGCCTGACTCAGCCCCAGCATTTT